This is a list of T cell receptor beta chains from one sample in a study of T cells in Graves' hyperthyroidism and ophthalmopathy. Via MiXCR, TCRdb re-called the multiplex PCR reads, giving one row per CDR3 protein. The sample holds 650,000 to 800,000 distinct CDR3 sequences, approximately 42% seen once. The sequenced material came from peripheral blood or thyroid tissue (not recorded which). Receptor source: an adult man with Graves' disease, either hyperthyroidism or ophthalmopathy (not recorded which). Each CDR3 is given with its conserved first and last residue. Each record gives: clone size, V gene, J gene, D gene, CDR3 DNA, CDR3 protein. D genes are given only for firm matches. For some rows the clone size is stated as once, few or many, or as a class when expanded; others skip it.

few	TRBV20-1	TRBJ1-5	-	TGCAGTGCTCCGAATCATGGGCGAGGCAGCAATCAGCCCCAGCATTTT	CSAPNHGRGSNQPQHF
few	TRBV30	TRBJ1-5	-	TGTGCCTGGAGTGATGGGGGGCATAGCAATCAGCCCCAGCATTTT	CAWSDGGHSNQPQHF
few	TRBV6-6	TRBJ1-2	-	TGTGCCAGCAGTGAAGGCCAGGCGGATGGCTACACCTTC	CASSEGQADGYTF
many	TRBV10-3	TRBJ1-1	TRBD1	TGTGCCATCAGTGAGGCAGGGGGAGGGGGATCTGAAGCTTTCTTT	CAISEAGGGGSEAFF
few	TRBV9	TRBJ1-2	-	TGTGCCAGCAGTTACGAGGACTCTCTGTATGGCTACACCTTC	CASSYEDSLYGYTF
-	TRBV7-2	TRBJ2-7	TRBD2	TGTGCCAGCAAGACTAGCGGGAGAAGTTACGAGCAGTACTTC	CASKTSGRSYEQYF
-	TRBV9	TRBJ2-5	-	TGTGCCAGCGGGGGGCAGAACCAAGAGACCCAGTACTTC	CASGGQNQETQYF
-	TRBV2	TRBJ2-7	TRBD2	TGTGCCAGCACGAGACTAGCGGGAGGGCCATACGAGCAGTACTTC	CASTRLAGGPYEQYF
-	TRBV6-5	TRBJ1-6	TRBD1	TGTGCCAGCATCCCGGGACAGTATAATTCACCCCTCCACTTT	CASIPGQYNSPLHF
-	TRBV12-3/TRBV12-4	TRBJ2-5	-	TGTGCCAGCAGTACAGGGTATTGGGGGAGTCAGCCCCAGTACTTC	CASSTGYWGSQPQYF
once	TRBV7-4	TRBJ1-4	TRBD1	TGTGCCAGCAAAAGGACAGGGAGGTTTTTT	CASKRTGRFF
few	TRBV6-1	TRBJ2-2	TRBD2	TGTGCCAGCAGAACTAGCGGGAGTACCGGGGAGCTGTTTTTT	CASRTSGSTGELFF
-	TRBV6-1	TRBJ1-2	-	TGTGCCAGCAGTGGCCGAGCCCCCCGGGAGTATGGCTACACCTTC	CASSGRAPREYGYTF
few	TRBV7-3	TRBJ2-2	-	TGTGCCAGCAGCTTGGGGGCCACCGGGGAGCTGTTTTTT	CASSLGATGELFF
many	TRBV7-2	TRBJ2-7	-	TGTGCCAGCAGCTGGGGGCCAGCAAACTACGAGCAGTACTTC	CASSWGPANYEQYF
-	TRBV11-2	TRBJ2-7	-	TGTGCCAGCAGCTTAGATCGGGGAAGGGTGTACGAGCAGTACTTC	CASSLDRGRVYEQYF
-	TRBV2	TRBJ2-7	TRBD2	TGTGCCAGCAGTGAAAGCCCGACTAGCGGGAGTTACGAGCAGTACTTC	CASSESPTSGSYEQYF
few	TRBV11-2	TRBJ1-2	-	TGTGCCAGCAGCCGACGGGCTGATGGCTACACCTTC	CASSRRADGYTF
-	TRBV5-1	TRBJ1-1	-	TGCGCCAGCAGCCGGCGGGATGGGGGAGAAGCTTTCTTT	CASSRRDGGEAFF
-	TRBV15	TRBJ2-7	-	TGTGCCACCAGCCGACCGGGAGCGGTCTACGAGCAGTACTTC	CATSRPGAVYEQYF
few	TRBV7-2	TRBJ1-2	TRBD1	TGTGCCAGCAGCACCAAACAGGGGCCCGAGGATGGCTACACCTTC	CASSTKQGPEDGYTF
-	TRBV7-9	TRBJ2-2	TRBD2	TGTGCCAGCAGCCAAAGCGGGAGGGGGGAGCTGTTTTTT	CASSQSGRGELFF
many	TRBV19	TRBJ2-5	-	TGTGCCAGTAGTTCCCAGGGCGGCGAGACCCAGTACTTC	CASSSQGGETQYF
-	TRBV20-1	TRBJ1-4	-	TGCAGTGCCTTGGACCATAATGAAAAACTGTTTTTT	CSALDHNEKLFF
-	TRBV7-9	TRBJ1-6	-	TGTGCCAGCAGCGCCGAAGACGGTTATAATTCACCCCTCCACTTT	CASSAEDGYNSPLHF
few	TRBV7-4	TRBJ2-5	-	TGTGCCAGCAGCTTGCGTAGTCTCGGAGAGACCCAGTACTTC	CASSLRSLGETQYF
-	TRBV12-5	TRBJ1-4	-	TGTGCTAGTGGTTATTCCCATGAAAAACTGTTTTTT	CASGYSHEKLFF
-	TRBV14	TRBJ2-5	TRBD2	TGTGCCAGCAGCCAAGAGTTAGCGGGGTACCAAGAGACCCAGTACTTC	CASSQELAGYQETQYF
-	TRBV2	TRBJ1-5	-	TGTGCCAGCAGCCAAGATTCACTTCCCTCTCAGCCCCAGCATTTT	CASSQDSLPSQPQHF
-	TRBV29-1	TRBJ2-1	TRBD2	TGCAGCGTGCAGCGGGAGGGACAGGAGCAGTTCTTC	CSVQREGQEQFF
many	TRBV29-1	TRBJ1-1	-	TGCAGCGTCTCGACAGGCAGGGTTACTGAAGCTTTCTTT	CSVSTGRVTEAFF
-	TRBV10-3	TRBJ1-5	-	TGTGCCATCAGTGAAAACAGTGCTAGAGCGGACACGAATCAGCCCCAGCATTTT	CAISENSARADTNQPQHF
few	TRBV27	TRBJ1-5	TRBD1	TGTGCCAGCAGTGGACAGGGTTTTGGGATCAATCAGCCCCAGCATTTT	CASSGQGFGINQPQHF
many	TRBV7-2	TRBJ1-2	-	TGTGCCAGCAGCTTAGATGGTATCAACTATGGCTACACCTTC	CASSLDGINYGYTF
-	TRBV7-9	TRBJ2-7	-	TGTGCCAGCAGTTTGGTCCGCAGGGGCGACGAGCAGTACTTC	CASSLVRRGDEQYF
-	TRBV29-1	TRBJ1-2	-	TGCAGCAGATGGACCCAAAATCACTATGGCTACACCTTC	CSRWTQNHYGYTF
-	TRBV11-2	TRBJ1-1	-	TGTGCCAGCAGTTTACGGGCAGGGGCTCGAACTGAAGCTTTCTTT	CASSLRAGARTEAFF
many	TRBV7-9	TRBJ1-1	-	TGTGCCAGCAGCTTAGCAGGGGGGCACGCTGAAGCTTTCTTT	CASSLAGGHAEAFF
many	TRBV20-1	TRBJ1-4	-	TGCAGTGCTAGGCATAGGATTAATGAAAAACTGTTTTTT	CSARHRINEKLFF
-	TRBV5-6	TRBJ2-1	-	TGTGCCAGCAGCTGGGACGTCAGCTCCTACAATGAGCAGTTCTTC	CASSWDVSSYNEQFF
-	TRBV20-1	TRBJ1-1	-	TGCAGTGCTAGAGTGGTGGCTCCGGGCACTGAAGCTTTCTTT	CSARVVAPGTEAFF
few	TRBV7-2	TRBJ2-7	-	TGTGCCAGCAACGAGGGGGAATCCGGCTACGAGCAGTACTTC	CASNEGESGYEQYF
many	TRBV2	TRBJ1-2	-	TGTGCCAGCAGTGAAGGCCCCTATGGCTACACCTTC	CASSEGPYGYTF
-	TRBV7-9	TRBJ2-2	-	TGTGCCAGCAGCTTCTACGGGGCCTACACCGGGGAGCTGTTTTTT	CASSFYGAYTGELFF
-	TRBV29-1	TRBJ1-5	-	TGCAGCTTAGCAGGAAGCGAGCAGCCCCAGCATTTT	CSLAGSEQPQHF
few	TRBV20-1	TRBJ1-2	-	TGCAGTGCTAGGATAGGGGTTAATGGCTACACCTTC	CSARIGVNGYTF
-	TRBV6-6	TRBJ2-7	TRBD1	TGTGCCAGCAGTCCTTGGACAGGGGCGAACGAGCAGTACTTC	CASSPWTGANEQYF
few	TRBV12-3/TRBV12-4	TRBJ1-2	TRBD1	TGTGCCAGCAGTTTACAGGGGGCCGTACCCTATGGCTACACCTTC	CASSLQGAVPYGYTF
-	TRBV6-1	TRBJ2-7	TRBD2	TGTGCCAGCACTGGGACTAGCGGGAGGCCCTACGAGCAGTACTTC	CASTGTSGRPYEQYF
-	TRBV7-9	TRBJ1-1	-	TGTGCCAGCAGCCCCCTAGTGAAAGGAAGGGGACACCACTTT	CASSPLVKGRGHHF
-	TRBV6-9	TRBJ1-2	-	TGTGCCAGCAGTTATACAGCGGACGCGTATGGCTACACCTTC	CASSYTADAYGYTF
-	TRBV7-4	TRBJ1-6	-	TGTGCCAGCGCCAAGGGTGGGCAAGGGAATTCACCCCTCCACTTT	CASAKGGQGNSPLHF
-	TRBV29-1	TRBJ1-4	TRBD1	TGCAGCGTTGACGGGACAGGGAGCTATGAAAAACTGTTTTTT	CSVDGTGSYEKLFF